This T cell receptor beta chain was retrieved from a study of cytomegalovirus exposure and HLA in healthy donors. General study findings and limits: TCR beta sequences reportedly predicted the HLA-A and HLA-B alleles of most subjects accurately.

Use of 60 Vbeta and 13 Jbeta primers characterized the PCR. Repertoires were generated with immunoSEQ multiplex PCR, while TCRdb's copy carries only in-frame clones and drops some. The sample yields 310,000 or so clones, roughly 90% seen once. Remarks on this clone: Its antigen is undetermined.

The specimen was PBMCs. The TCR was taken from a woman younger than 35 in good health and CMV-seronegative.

DNA for the CDR3: TGTGCCAGCAGCTTAACCCCAGGGGCTGAAGCTTTCTTT. This translates into CASSLTPGAEAFF. The chain combines TRBV7-9 with TRBJ1-1, with D perhaps matching TRBD1 (6 bases). Trimming removed 2 bases at V and 6 bases at J, with 10 bases between. Looked up from germline, CDR1 is SEHNR and CDR2 is FQNEAQ (reference sequence). The CDR3 covers 13 residues.